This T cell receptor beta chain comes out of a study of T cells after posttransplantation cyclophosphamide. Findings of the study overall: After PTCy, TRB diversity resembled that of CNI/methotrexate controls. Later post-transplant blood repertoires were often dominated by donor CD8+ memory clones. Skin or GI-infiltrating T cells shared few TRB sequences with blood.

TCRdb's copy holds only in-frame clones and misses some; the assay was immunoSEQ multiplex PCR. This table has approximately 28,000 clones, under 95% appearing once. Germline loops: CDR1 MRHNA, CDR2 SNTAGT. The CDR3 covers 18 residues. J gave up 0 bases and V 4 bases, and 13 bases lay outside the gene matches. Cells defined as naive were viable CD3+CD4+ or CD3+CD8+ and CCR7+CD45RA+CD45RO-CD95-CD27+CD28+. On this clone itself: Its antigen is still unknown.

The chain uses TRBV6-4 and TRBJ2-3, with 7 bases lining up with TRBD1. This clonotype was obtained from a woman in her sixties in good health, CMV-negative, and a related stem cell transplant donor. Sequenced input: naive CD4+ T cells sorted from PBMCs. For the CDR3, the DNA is TGTGCCAGCAGTGCCGATTACACAGGGGTCCCAAGCACAGATACGCAGTATTTT. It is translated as CASSADYTGVPSTDTQYF.